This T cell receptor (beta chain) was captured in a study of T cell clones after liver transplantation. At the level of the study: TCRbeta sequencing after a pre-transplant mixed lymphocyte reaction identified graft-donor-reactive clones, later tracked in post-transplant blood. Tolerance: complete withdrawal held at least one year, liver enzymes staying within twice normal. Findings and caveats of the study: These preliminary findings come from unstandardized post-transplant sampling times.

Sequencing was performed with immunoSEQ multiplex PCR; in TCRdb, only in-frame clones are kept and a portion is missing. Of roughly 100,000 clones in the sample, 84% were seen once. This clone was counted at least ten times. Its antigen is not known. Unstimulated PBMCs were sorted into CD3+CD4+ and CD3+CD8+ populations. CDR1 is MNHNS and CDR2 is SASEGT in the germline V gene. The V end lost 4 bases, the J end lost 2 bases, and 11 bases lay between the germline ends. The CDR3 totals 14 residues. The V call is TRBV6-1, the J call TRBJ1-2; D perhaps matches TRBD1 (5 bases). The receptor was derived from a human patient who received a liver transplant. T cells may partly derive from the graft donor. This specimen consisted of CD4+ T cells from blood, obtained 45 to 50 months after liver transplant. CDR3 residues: CASSAVSGNYGYTF. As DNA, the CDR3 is TGTGCCAGCAGTGCGGTCTCAGGGAACTATGGCTACACCTTC.